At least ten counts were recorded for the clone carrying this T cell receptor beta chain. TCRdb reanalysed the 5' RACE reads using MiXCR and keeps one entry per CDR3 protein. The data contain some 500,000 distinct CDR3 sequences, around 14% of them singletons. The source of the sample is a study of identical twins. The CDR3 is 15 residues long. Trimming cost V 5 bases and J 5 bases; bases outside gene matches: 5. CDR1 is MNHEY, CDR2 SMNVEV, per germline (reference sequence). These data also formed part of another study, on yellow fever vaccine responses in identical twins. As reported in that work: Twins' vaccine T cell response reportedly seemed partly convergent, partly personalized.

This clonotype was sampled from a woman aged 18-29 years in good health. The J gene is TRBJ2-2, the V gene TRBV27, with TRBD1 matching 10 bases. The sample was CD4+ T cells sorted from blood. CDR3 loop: CASSLPGQGTGELFF. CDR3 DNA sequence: TGTGCCAGCAGTCTCCCGGGACAGGGGACCGGGGAGCTGTTTTTT.